This entry lists 20 T cell receptor beta chains sequenced from one sample in a study of T cell responses to AZD1222 COVID-19 vaccine. The table came from immunoSEQ multiplex PCR; TCRdb's copy has only in-frame clones and leaves some out. The data contain more than 85,000 clones, approximately 90% of them singletons. Sample: peripheral blood, taken on day 0 of AZD1222 vaccination. The receptors stem from an adult in good health.

The CDR3, as DNA: TGTGCCACCAGACAGGGCGGGGGAGCTTTCTTT. Amino acids: CATRQGGGAFF. The chain joins TRBV27 to TRBJ1-1; 7 nucleotides line up with TRBD1. The germline gives CDR1 MNHEY, CDR2 SMNVEV (reference sequence). The CDR3 runs 11 residues. The V gene end was trimmed by 10 bases and the J gene end by 10 bases; junction bases not matched to a gene: 9.

This clone was picked up a small number of times. Additional DNA sequences in this sample encode the identical CDR3. This chain links TRBV5-1 with TRBJ2-7; D ambiguous. Trimming shortened V by 0 bases and J by 4 bases, and 11 bases separated the two germline ends. The CDR3 has 14 amino acids. Germline V gene data show CDR1 as SGHRS and CDR2 as YFSETQ. The CDR3 spells CASSLAGNSYEQYF. CDR3 DNA sequence: TGCGCCAGCAGCTTGGCTGGGAACTCATACGAGCAGTACTTC.

The genes are TRBV7-3 and TRBJ2-1; D may be TRBD2 (6 bases). The CDR3 length is 13 residues. Germline V CDR1 and CDR2: SGHTA, FQGTGA. Trimming stripped 3 bases from V and 7 bases from J, with 10 bases between. CDR3 DNA: TGTGCCAGCAGCTTGGGGGGAGGTAATGAGCAGTTCTTC. Protein: CASSLGGGNEQFF.

The chain has TRBV10-1 and TRBJ2-3, with 7 positions matching TRBD1. CDR3 length: 14 amino acids. Germline CDR1 is WNHNN and CDR2 is SYGVQD (reference sequence). V dropped 2 bases and J dropped 5; count of bases not matched to a gene: 4. The DNA for the CDR3 is TGCGCCAGCAGTGAGGTACAGGGGAGAGATACGCAGTATTTT. Translated, it gives CASSEVQGRDTQYF.

This chain joins TRBV5-1 and TRBJ2-3, with TRBD1 as a possible D gene (5 bases). The germline gives CDR1 SGHRS, CDR2 YFSETQ. V lost 6 bases to trimming and J lost 0 bases, with 14 bases between them. This CDR3 contains 15 residues. The CDR3 loop is CASTSWGGSTDTQYF. The CDR3 coding sequence is TGCGCCAGCACCAGCTGGGGCGGAAGCACAGATACGCAGTATTTT.

This rearrangement joins TRBV4-1 to TRBJ1-5; D is ambiguous. V was shortened by 4 bases and J by 0 bases, with 13 bases between the two germline ends. From germline, CDR1 is MGHRA and CDR2 YSYEKL. This CDR3 contains 16 residues. As DNA, the CDR3 is TGCGCCAGCAGCCCGTTGTCAGAGTATAGCAATCAGCCCCAGCATTTT. This encodes CASSPLSEYSNQPQHF.

This rearrangement joins TRBV30 to TRBJ1-1; TRBD1 is a possible D gene (6 bases). The CDR3 runs 17 residues. The V and J ends lost 6 bases and 5 bases respectively, with 28 bases between them. Germline loops: CDR1 GTSNPN, CDR2 SVGIG (reference sequence). The CDR3 loop is CACRPGATAPFGTEAFF. The CDR3 DNA sequence: TGTGCCTGCCGGCCGGGGGCGACAGCTCCCTTCGGGACTGAAGCTTTCTTT.

As DNA, the CDR3 is TGTGCCAGCAGTTTACCCCCCCCCTCTGGGGCCAACGTCCTGACTTTC. Its translation is CASSLPPPSGANVLTF. The V and J genes are TRBV28 and TRBJ2-6; D gene ambiguous. With 2 bases removed from V and 0 bases from J, the gap between germline ends came to 8 bases. The CDR3 totals 16 residues. Germline assignment: CDR1 MDHEN and CDR2 SYDVKM.

This chain joins TRBV2 and TRBJ1-2; 12 nucleotides match TRBD1. With V trimmed by 1 base and J by 9 bases, 9 bases remained unmatched. CDR1 is SNHLY, CDR2 FYNNEI, per germline. The CDR3 length is 16 residues. The CDR3 sequence is CASSEVPGQGAKSYTF. DNA for the CDR3: TGTGCCAGCAGTGAAGTCCCGGGACAGGGGGCAAAGAGCTACACCTTC.

This rearrangement joins TRBV6-5 to TRBJ2-3; D gene uncertain. Germline loops: CDR1 MNHEY, CDR2 SVGAGI. V lost 6 bases, J lost 0 bases, and 13 bases lay in between. This CDR3 is 15 amino acids long. CDR3 DNA sequence: TGTGCCAGCAGCTCCCCTAGGGCGAGCACAGATACGCAGTATTTT. The encoded protein is CASSSPRASTDTQYF.

The chain joins TRBV25-1 to TRBJ1-4, with D possibly matching TRBD1 (5 bases). Per the germline V gene, CDR1 is MGHDK and CDR2 is SYGVNS. V was pared by 1 base and J by 5 bases, with 11 bases between. The CDR3 has 15 residues. The DNA of the CDR3 is TGTGCCAGCAGTGAATGGAGGGGTCGGAATGAAAAACTGTTTTTT. Translating gives CASSEWRGRNEKLFF. Full variable domain (rest looked up from reference TRBV25-1 and TRBJ1-4): EADIYQTPRYLVIGTGKKITLECSQTMGHDKMYWYQQDPGMELHLIHYSYGVNSTEKGDLSSESTVSRIRTEHFPLTLESARPSHTSQYLCASSEWRGRNEKLFFGSGTQLSVL.

The rearrangement uses TRBV21-1 and TRBJ1-1; TRBD1 is the table's D call and was not checked against the DNA. TRBV21-1 is a listed pseudogene. The CDR3 runs to 18 residues. The CDR3 nucleotides read TGTGCCAGCCCTGAACCGGACAGGGGGCGTATGGAGAACACTGAAGCTTTCTTT. Encoded protein: CASPEPDRGRMENTEAFF.

This chain links TRBV6-4 with TRBJ2-6, with D tentatively TRBD2 (5 bases). The CDR3 runs 14 residues. CDR1 is MRHNA and CDR2 is SNTAGT in the germline V gene. V lost 7 bases to trimming and J lost 4 bases, with 11 bases between them. The CDR3 sequence is CASKREAGANVLTF. In nucleotides, the CDR3 is TGTGCCAGCAAACGGGAAGCCGGGGCCAACGTCCTGACTTTC.

The chain is built from TRBV12-5 and TRBJ2-2; D ambiguous. The germline V gene encodes CDR1 LGHNT and CDR2 FRNRAP. This CDR3 is 13 amino acids long. V lost 6 bases and J 0 bases, leaving 5 bases between the germline ends. CDR3 sequence: CASGKPNTGELFF. For the CDR3, the DNA is TGTGCTAGTGGGAAGCCGAACACCGGGGAGCTGTTTTTT.

In its sample, this clone was seen once. The rearrangement uses TRBV19 and TRBJ2-5; 8 nucleotides line up with TRBD2. Germline values: CDR1 LNHDA, CDR2 SQIVND (reference sequence). The trim removed 6 bases at V and 5 bases at J, leaving 11 bases unmatched. This CDR3 contains 15 residues. The CDR3 DNA sequence: TGTGCCAGTAGACCCCAAGGGACTAGAGGGGAGACCCAGTACTTC. Translating gives CASRPQGTRGETQYF.

This rearrangement joins TRBV18 to TRBJ2-5; D is perhaps TRBD2 (6 bases). CDR1 KGHSH and CDR2 LQKENI come from the germline V gene. V was pared by 0 bases and J by 3 bases, with 11 bases between. The CDR3 length is 15 residues. The CDR3 sequence is CASSPPFREEETQYF. The DNA of the CDR3 is TGTGCCAGCTCACCACCTTTTAGGGAGGAAGAGACCCAGTACTTC.

The V call is TRBV7-9, the J call TRBJ2-1, with a weak D call TRBD1 (6 bases). CDR3 length: 16 amino acids. The germline CDR1 and CDR2 sequences are SEHNR and FQNEAQ (reference sequence). The V end lost 1 base, the J end lost 2 bases, and 12 bases lay between the germline ends. Here the CDR3 reads CASSLEVGHTYNEQFF. CDR3 sequence (DNA): TGTGCCAGCAGCTTAGAGGTGGGACACACCTACAATGAGCAGTTCTTC.

The V gene is TRBV9, the J gene TRBJ1-1, with 7 bases identical to TRBD1. Looked up from germline, CDR1 is SGDLS and CDR2 is YYNGEE. V gave up 8 bases and J gave up 0 bases; unmatched junction bases: 10. This CDR3 is 15 amino acids long. Written as DNA, the CDR3 is TGTGCCAGTGCGAAGGGGGCCTTCATGAACACTGAAGCTTTCTTT. It codes for CASAKGAFMNTEAFF.

This chain uses TRBV7-6 with TRBJ1-2, with 9 bases fitting TRBD1. CDR3 length: 14 amino acids. The junction had 4 bases not matched to a gene; V was cut back by 3 bases and J by 5 bases. The germline gives CDR1 SGHVS, CDR2 FNYEAQ. The chain's CDR3 is CASSFDDRGYGYTF. Written as DNA, the CDR3 is TGTGCCAGCAGCTTTGACGACAGGGGGTATGGCTACACCTTC.

As DNA, the CDR3 is TGTGCCAGCAGCCTCCGTAGCGGGGGCTACACCTTC. Encoded protein: CASSLRSGGYTF. The chain joins TRBV6-5 to TRBJ1-2; D remains ambiguous. V lost 6 bases to trimming and J lost 8 bases, with 13 bases between them. Germline V CDR1 and CDR2: MNHEY, SVGAGI. The CDR3 runs to 12 residues.